This T cell receptor (beta chain) was sequenced during a study of blood T cell repertoires in COVID-19. Study information: The origin of the acute and convalescent COVID-19 samples was the United States, Italy and Spain.

Looked up from germline, CDR1 is LNHNV and CDR2 is YYDKDF (reference sequence). The CDR3 contains 18 residues. The germline V and J ends were trimmed by 1 base and 5 bases, with 20 bases remaining between them. Everyone who took part was roughly 18 to 89 years old, and they came from 20 to 25 US areas. Each participant's cohort was designated according to participant-reported clinical history. Per the original methods: It was from reference gene primer amplification that nucleated cell counts were estimated. The table came from immunoSEQ multiplex PCR; TCRdb's copy has only in-frame clones and leaves some out. V and J calls and clone size are as listed in that table; D and trimming were resolved from the DNA. The top ten clones hold 4.5% to 5.5% of a sample with approximately 140,000 clones, 80% to 85% of them seen once.

The chain employs TRBV15 and TRBJ2-2; D is uncertain. Sequencing was performed on PBMCs or T cells enriched from blood (not recorded which). This TCR was recovered from a man in his forties or fifties with acute COVID-19. The CDR3 reads CATSRVGSPISGTGELFF. The DNA for the CDR3 is TGTGCCACCAGCAGAGTGGGCAGTCCCATTTCTGGTACCGGGGAGCTGTTTTTT.